Listed below are T cell receptor beta chains from one sample, sequenced in a study of T-cell memory formation after mild COVID-19. TCRdb called the 5' RACE reads again in MiXCR, with one record for every CDR3 protein. Of approximately 570,000 distinct CDR3 sequences in the sample, more than 15% were seen once. Sequencing was done on a sample of PBMCs or a T cell subset sorted from them (not recorded which). The receptors derive from an adult woman who had mild COVID-19 (a few samples of this study predate the infection). Cell type and time point are not known. Both conserved end residues are part of each CDR3. The D gene is left open where the match is weak. Clone size is stated in some rows and not others, as once, few, many or a class when expanded.

d_gene: NA; v_gene: TRBV6-5; abundance: few; j_gene: TRBJ2-3; CDR3aa: CASSHSATPTDTQYF; CDR3nt: TGTGCCAGCAGTCACTCCGCAACGCCGACAGATACGCAGTATTTT
d_gene: NA; v_gene: TRBV28; abundance: few; j_gene: TRBJ1-5; CDR3aa: CASSFPPGYLGDQPQHF; CDR3nt: TGTGCCAGCAGTTTCCCGCCAGGGTACCTCGGGGACCAGCCCCAGCATTTT
d_gene: NA; v_gene: TRBV12-3/TRBV12-4; abundance: NA; j_gene: TRBJ1-1; CDR3aa: CASSFRVSNAEAFF; CDR3nt: TGTGCCAGCAGTTTTAGGGTTTCAAATGCTGAAGCTTTCTTT
d_gene: TRBD1; v_gene: TRBV10-3; abundance: few; j_gene: TRBJ1-1; CDR3aa: CAIKGQGNTEAFF; CDR3nt: TGTGCCATTAAAGGACAGGGGAACACTGAAGCTTTCTTT
d_gene: NA; v_gene: TRBV24-1; abundance: many; j_gene: TRBJ2-1; CDR3aa: CATSDPGPPRRDEQFF; CDR3nt: TGTGCCACCAGTGATCCCGGGCCTCCTCGAAGGGATGAGCAGTTCTTC
d_gene: TRBD1; v_gene: TRBV6-5; abundance: NA; j_gene: TRBJ1-3; CDR3aa: CASSYSTGEFLGNTIYF; CDR3nt: TGTGCCAGCAGTTACTCGACAGGGGAATTTTTAGGAAACACCATATATTTT
d_gene: NA; v_gene: TRBV10-3; abundance: NA; j_gene: TRBJ2-6; CDR3aa: CAISEYRSAGANVLTF; CDR3nt: TGTGCCATCAGTGAGTATAGGAGTGCTGGGGCCAACGTCCTGACTTTC
d_gene: NA; v_gene: TRBV11-3; abundance: few; j_gene: TRBJ1-2; CDR3aa: CASSLVSGQELYGYTF; CDR3nt: TGTGCCAGCAGCTTAGTAAGCGGACAAGAACTATATGGCTACACCTTC
d_gene: TRBD1; v_gene: TRBV12-3/TRBV12-4; abundance: NA; j_gene: TRBJ1-2; CDR3aa: CASSFANRDSGYTF; CDR3nt: TGTGCCAGCAGTTTTGCGAACAGGGACAGCGGCTACACCTTC
d_gene: NA; v_gene: TRBV7-2; abundance: few; j_gene: TRBJ1-5; CDR3aa: CASSSIDYSNQPQHF; CDR3nt: TGTGCCAGCAGCTCGATAGATTATAGCAATCAGCCCCAGCATTTT
d_gene: NA; v_gene: TRBV15; abundance: few; j_gene: TRBJ2-5; CDR3aa: CATSRDASPGRNGETQYF; CDR3nt: TGTGCCACCAGCAGAGATGCCAGCCCCGGACGGAATGGGGAGACCCAGTACTTC
d_gene: TRBD2; v_gene: TRBV20-1; abundance: NA; j_gene: TRBJ2-5; CDR3aa: CSASAGGPETQYF; CDR3nt: TGCAGTGCTTCCGCGGGGGGGCCGGAGACCCAGTACTTC
d_gene: TRBD2; v_gene: TRBV10-1; abundance: few; j_gene: TRBJ2-7; CDR3aa: CASTKGLAGVPYEQYF; CDR3nt: TGCGCCAGCACCAAAGGACTAGCGGGGGTCCCCTACGAGCAGTACTTC
d_gene: NA; v_gene: TRBV24-1; abundance: NA; j_gene: TRBJ1-5; CDR3aa: CATSDFSDGPQHF; CDR3nt: TGTGCCACCAGTGATTTTTCTGATGGGCCCCAGCATTTT
d_gene: NA; v_gene: TRBV5-1; abundance: NA; j_gene: TRBJ2-3; CDR3aa: CASSPPMDSSTDTQYF; CDR3nt: TGCGCCAGCAGCCCTCCAATGGATTCTAGCACAGATACGCAGTATTTT
d_gene: TRBD2; v_gene: TRBV9; abundance: few; j_gene: TRBJ2-3; CDR3aa: CASSSHSGGKGDTQYF; CDR3nt: TGTGCCAGCAGCTCCCATAGCGGGGGGAAAGGAGATACGCAGTATTTT
d_gene: TRBD1; v_gene: TRBV27; abundance: NA; j_gene: TRBJ2-7; CDR3aa: CASSFTGVTYEQYF; CDR3nt: TGTGCCAGCAGTTTTACAGGGGTAACCTACGAGCAGTACTTC
d_gene: NA; v_gene: TRBV2; abundance: few; j_gene: TRBJ2-7; CDR3aa: CASSPEGTVSYEQYF; CDR3nt: TGTGCCAGCAGCCCCGAGGGGACGGTCTCCTACGAGCAGTACTTC
d_gene: TRBD2; v_gene: TRBV27; abundance: few; j_gene: TRBJ2-3; CDR3aa: CASSSPAELAGAHTQYF; CDR3nt: TGTGCCAGCAGTTCCCCAGCGGAACTAGCGGGGGCCCATACGCAGTATTTT
d_gene: NA; v_gene: TRBV12-3/TRBV12-4; abundance: few; j_gene: TRBJ1-6; CDR3aa: CASSPDWDSPLHF; CDR3nt: TGTGCCAGCAGTCCGGACTGGGATTCACCCCTCCACTTT
d_gene: TRBD2; v_gene: TRBV5-4; abundance: few; j_gene: TRBJ2-1; CDR3aa: CASSLGGASGSISYNEQFF; CDR3nt: TGTGCCAGCAGCTTGGGGGGGGCTAGCGGGAGCATCTCCTACAATGAGCAGTTCTTC
d_gene: TRBD1; v_gene: TRBV12-3/TRBV12-4; abundance: NA; j_gene: TRBJ2-2; CDR3aa: CASSLWTGGTTGELFF; CDR3nt: TGTGCCAGCAGTCTCTGGACAGGGGGAACCACCGGGGAGCTGTTTTTT
d_gene: NA; v_gene: TRBV5-1; abundance: NA; j_gene: TRBJ1-2; CDR3aa: CASSLERGTGYTF; CDR3nt: TGCGCCAGCAGCTTGGAGAGAGGAACTGGCTACACCTTC
d_gene: TRBD2; v_gene: TRBV9; abundance: NA; j_gene: TRBJ2-3; CDR3aa: CASSPSGRTDTQYF; CDR3nt: TGTGCCAGCAGCCCTAGCGGACGCACAGATACGCAGTATTTT
d_gene: NA; v_gene: TRBV20-1; abundance: few; j_gene: TRBJ2-5; CDR3aa: CSARDRPSPGETQYF; CDR3nt: TGCAGTGCTAGAGATAGGCCATCGCCAGGGGAGACCCAGTACTTC
d_gene: TRBD1; v_gene: TRBV29-1; abundance: NA; j_gene: TRBJ2-7; CDR3aa: CSVDPGQGSYEQYF; CDR3nt: TGCAGCGTCGATCCGGGACAGGGTTCCTACGAGCAGTACTTC
d_gene: NA; v_gene: TRBV5-1; abundance: few; j_gene: TRBJ2-7; CDR3aa: CASSLGGTKVYEQYF; CDR3nt: TGCGCCAGCAGCTTGGGGGGGACAAAGGTTTACGAGCAGTACTTC
d_gene: TRBD2; v_gene: TRBV27; abundance: few; j_gene: TRBJ2-1; CDR3aa: CASPPVAGGPYNEQFF; CDR3nt: TGTGCCAGCCCCCCCGTAGCGGGAGGGCCCTACAATGAGCAGTTCTTC
d_gene: TRBD1; v_gene: TRBV5-1; abundance: few; j_gene: TRBJ2-5; CDR3aa: CASHPRGQGLETQYF; CDR3nt: TGCGCCAGCCACCCCCGGGGACAGGGGCTAGAGACCCAGTACTTC
d_gene: TRBD1; v_gene: TRBV11-2; abundance: NA; j_gene: TRBJ2-7; CDR3aa: CASRKGGTGYEQYF; CDR3nt: TGTGCCAGCAGGAAGGGCGGGACAGGGTACGAGCAGTACTTC
d_gene: TRBD1; v_gene: TRBV11-3; abundance: few; j_gene: TRBJ2-1; CDR3aa: CASSLGGEQGAGEQFF; CDR3nt: TGTGCCAGCAGCTTAGGAGGCGAACAGGGGGCCGGTGAGCAGTTCTTC
d_gene: TRBD2; v_gene: TRBV27; abundance: NA; j_gene: TRBJ2-5; CDR3aa: CASSLSPLAGDLKTQYF; CDR3nt: TGTGCCAGCAGTTTATCCCCCCTAGCGGGAGATCTAAAGACCCAGTACTTC
d_gene: NA; v_gene: TRBV19; abundance: NA; j_gene: TRBJ1-2; CDR3aa: CASSISQGWHYGYTF; CDR3nt: TGTGCCAGTAGTATCAGTCAAGGTTGGCACTATGGCTACACCTTC
d_gene: NA; v_gene: TRBV5-8; abundance: NA; j_gene: TRBJ2-3; CDR3aa: CASSTGGMRSTDTQYF; CDR3nt: TGTGCCAGCAGCACAGGTGGGATGCGGAGCACAGATACGCAGTATTTT
d_gene: TRBD2; v_gene: TRBV25-1; abundance: NA; j_gene: TRBJ2-1; CDR3aa: CASSNLAGSYNEQFF; CDR3nt: TGTGCCAGCAGCAATCTAGCGGGCTCCTACAATGAGCAGTTCTTC
d_gene: TRBD1; v_gene: TRBV7-9; abundance: NA; j_gene: TRBJ2-3; CDR3aa: CASSPGQGTPTDTQYF; CDR3nt: TGTGCCAGCAGCCCAGGACAGGGTACCCCCACAGATACGCAGTATTTT
d_gene: NA; v_gene: TRBV6-2/TRBV6-3; abundance: few; j_gene: TRBJ2-3; CDR3aa: CASTGRGGSTDTQYF; CDR3nt: TGTGCCAGTACCGGAAGGGGAGGAAGCACAGATACGCAGTATTTT
d_gene: NA; v_gene: TRBV7-9; abundance: few; j_gene: TRBJ2-5; CDR3aa: CASSQLTMQETQYF; CDR3nt: TGTGCCAGCAGCCAGCTGACAATGCAAGAGACCCAGTACTTC
d_gene: NA; v_gene: TRBV3-1; abundance: NA; j_gene: TRBJ1-5; CDR3aa: CASSWGLQEEPQHF; CDR3nt: TGTGCCAGCAGCTGGGGGCTTCAGGAGGAGCCCCAGCATTTT
d_gene: NA; v_gene: TRBV6-6; abundance: few; j_gene: TRBJ2-3; CDR3aa: CASRPGGQGDTQYF; CDR3nt: TGTGCCAGCAGACCCGGGGGGCAGGGAGATACGCAGTATTTT
d_gene: NA; v_gene: TRBV13; abundance: NA; j_gene: TRBJ1-2; CDR3aa: CASSLAVDGYTF; CDR3nt: TGTGCCAGCAGCTTAGCGGTCGATGGCTACACCTTC
d_gene: NA; v_gene: TRBV24-1; abundance: many; j_gene: TRBJ2-1; CDR3aa: CATSDSGTWRFF; CDR3nt: TGTGCCACCAGTGACTCCGGGACGTGGCGGTTCTTC